What follows are 21 T cell receptor beta chains derived from one specimen sequenced in a study of neurological immune-mediated disorders. One entry per CDR3 protein, called by TCRdb with MiXCR from the 5' RACE reads. This sample yields 80,000 or so distinct CDR3 sequences, of which under 10% are seen a single time; 1.7% belongs to the top ten. Sequencing was carried out using PBMCs. These receptors came from a man aged 45 to 65 in good health.

This clonotype was observed many times. CDR3 in amino acids: CASSPRGTEAFF. CDR3 in DNA: TGTGCCAGCAGCCCGAGAGGCACTGAAGCTTTCTTT. V gene TRBV7-2 combines with J gene TRBJ1-1; no clear D gene. Germline values: CDR1 SGHTA, CDR2 FQGNSA. V lost 5 bases to trimming and J lost 4 bases, with 8 bases between them. This CDR3 spans 12 amino acids.

This chain links TRBV20-1 with TRBJ1-6; 8 nucleotides agree with TRBD1. From germline, CDR1 is DFQATT and CDR2 SNEGSKA (reference sequence). This CDR3 is 13 amino acids long. Trimming removed 6 bases from V and 10 bases from J; junction bases left unmatched: 8. The CDR3 nucleotides are TGCAGTGCCCTGGGACAGGCTATATCACCCCTCCACTTT. Protein sequence: CSALGQAISPLHF.

This clonotype was recorded many times. The V gene is TRBV5-1, the J gene TRBJ2-3; 11 bases line up with TRBD2. The germline CDR1 and CDR2 sequences are SGHRS and YFSETQ. J was trimmed by 0 bases and V by 1 base; bases with no gene match: 4. The CDR3 spans 17 residues. CDR3 DNA sequence: TGCGCCAGCAGCTTGACTAGCGGGAGAAAGAGCACAGATACGCAGTATTTT. Encoded protein: CASSLTSGRKSTDTQYF.

This clonotype was seen ten or more times. The V gene is TRBV7-8, the J gene TRBJ2-1, with 9 bases that match TRBD2. The CDR3 spans 13 residues. Trimming cost V 1 base and J 15 bases; bases outside gene matches: 7. The germline gives CDR1 SGHVS, CDR2 FQNEAQ. The CDR3 is CASSLGGSGSSFF. Written as DNA, the CDR3 is TGTGCCAGCAGCTTAGGAGGTAGCGGGAGTTCGTTCTTC. Full variable domain (outside the CDR3, taken from reference TRBV7-8 and TRBJ2-1): GAGVSQSPRYKVAKRGQDVALRCDPISGHVSLFWYQQALGQGPEFLTYFQNEAQLDKSGLPSDRFFAERPEGSVSTLKIQRTQQEDSAVYLCASSLGGSGSSFFGPGTRLTVL.

In this sample, this clonotype turned up many times. J is TRBJ2-7 and V is TRBV2; D is possibly TRBD1 (5 bases). The V end was cut by 6 bases, the J end by 6 bases, with 12 bases between. CDR1 and CDR2 (germline): SNHLY, FYNNEI. The CDR3 runs to 12 residues. The CDR3 reads CASSPGHREQYF. The CDR3 nucleotides read TGTGCCAGCAGCCCCGGACACCGCGAGCAGTACTTC.

This clonotype showed up many times. The CDR3 bases are TGTGCCAGCTCTTGGACAGGGAGAGAGACCCAGTACTTC. Amino acids: CASSWTGRETQYF. The rearrangement joins TRBV12-3 or TRBV12-4 to TRBJ2-5; 8 bases line up with TRBD1. The CDR3 spans 13 residues. After removal of 8 bases from V and 4 bases from J, the junction contained 6 bases not matched to a gene.

The sample holds many counts of this clonotype. This rearrangement joins TRBV5-1 to TRBJ2-3, with TRBD1 identical over 8 bases. The CDR3 has 14 amino acids. J gave up 4 bases and V 7 bases, and 8 bases lay outside the gene matches. CDR1 and CDR2 (germline): SGHRS, YFSETQ. This chain's CDR3 is CASSGQGDPDTQYF. CDR3 DNA sequence: TGCGCCAGCTCCGGACAGGGCGATCCAGATACGCAGTATTTT.

This sequence joins TRBV5-1 and TRBJ1-5; D perhaps matches TRBD1 (5 bases). Germline CDR1 reads SGHRS; CDR2 reads YFSETQ. Trimming left V 0 bases short and J 8 bases short, with 12 bases between. The CDR3 runs 14 residues. CDR3 loop: CASSLGQPGEPQHF. The CDR3 nucleotides are TGCGCCAGCAGCTTGGGACAGCCAGGCGAGCCCCAGCATTTT. The full variable domain, completed using reference TRBV5-1 and TRBJ1-5, is KAGVTQTPRYLIKTRGQQVTLSCSPISGHRSVSWYQQTPGQGLQFLFEYFSETQRNKGNFPGRFSGRQFSNSRSEMNVSTLELGDSALYLCASSLGQPGEPQHFGDGTRLSIL.

There are a few counts of this clonotype. V gene TRBV6-2 or TRBV6-3 combines with J gene TRBJ2-1; 10 bases agree with TRBD2. The CDR3 runs 17 residues. In germline, CDR1 is MNHEY, CDR2 SVGEGT. V was clipped by 5 bases and J by 2 bases; unmatched bases: 9. Written as DNA, the CDR3 is TGTGCCAGCAGTCCCTTTCTAGCGGGAGTCACCTACAATGAGCAGTTCTTC. Its translation: CASSPFLAGVTYNEQFF.

This clonotype was counted ten times or more. The chain carries TRBV20-1 and TRBJ1-2, with D maybe TRBD1 (5 bases). The CDR3 is 12 residues long. Trimming took 4 bases from V and 8 from J, leaving 14 bases between them. Per the germline V gene, CDR1 is DFQATT and CDR2 is SNEGSKA (reference sequence). CDR3 bases: TGCAGTGCTAAAGCCTTCAGGGTCGGCTACACCTTC. Amino acid sequence: CSAKAFRVGYTF.

This clonotype showed up many times. The chain couples TRBV5-1 to TRBJ2-1; tentatively, D is TRBD2 (5 bases). Trimming removed 4 bases at V and 5 bases at J, with 10 bases between. CDR1 is SGHRS and CDR2 is YFSETQ in the germline V gene. This CDR3 spans 13 amino acids. The CDR3: CASSPRTDNEQFF. DNA of the CDR3: TGCGCCAGCAGCCCAAGGACTGACAATGAGCAGTTCTTC.

J is TRBJ2-3 and V is TRBV20-1, with D tentatively TRBD2 (5 bases). CDR1 is DFQATT, CDR2 SNEGSKA, per germline (reference sequence). The CDR3 is 15 amino acids. V was cut by 0 bases and J by 0 bases, with 10 bases left in between. CDR3 loop: CSARDAGKSTDTQYF. Written as DNA, the CDR3 is TGCAGTGCTAGAGATGCGGGCAAAAGCACAGATACGCAGTATTTT.

In this sample, this clonotype turned up many times. V and J are TRBV5-1 and TRBJ2-1; D unclear. Between the trimmed V and J ends, which lost 4 bases and 5 bases, there was a span of 13 bases. The germline V gene encodes CDR1 SGHRS and CDR2 YFSETQ. The CDR3 contains 14 residues. The chain's CDR3 is CASSPQDQNNEQFF. In DNA form, the CDR3 reads TGCGCCAGCAGCCCTCAGGACCAAAACAATGAGCAGTTCTTC.

This clonotype occurred many times. The rearrangement uses TRBV6-5 and TRBJ1-5, with a weak D call TRBD1 (5 bases). Germline V CDR1 and CDR2: MNHEY, SVGAGI. The CDR3 sequence is 13 residues long. Trimming took 4 bases from V and 5 from J, leaving 9 bases between them. CDR3 amino acids: CASSSGRDQPQHF. The CDR3 DNA reads TGTGCCAGCAGTTCGGGGCGGGATCAGCCCCAGCATTTT.

This clonotype has at least ten counts. The rearrangement links TRBV6-5 to TRBJ2-1; D unclear. Trimming took off 6 bases at V and 0 bases at J, with 9 bases between the two ends. Germline values: CDR1 MNHEY, CDR2 SVGAGI. The CDR3 totals 14 residues. The CDR3 here is CASSPRSSYNEQFF. CDR3 coding DNA: TGTGCCAGCAGCCCCCGTAGCTCCTACAATGAGCAGTTCTTC.

This clonotype was observed many times. Here the CDR3 reads CASRPNQGARDRAEAFF. The CDR3, as DNA: TGTGCCAGCAGACCGAATCAGGGGGCGCGGGATCGCGCTGAAGCTTTCTTT. The genes are TRBV12-3 or TRBV12-4 and TRBJ1-1, with 8 bases lining up with TRBD1. V lost 6 bases to trimming and J lost 6 bases; unmatched junction nucleotides: 18. The CDR3 sequence is 17 residues long.

This clonotype was counted at least ten times. V usage is TRBV27 and J usage is TRBJ2-7; 9 positions match TRBD1. CDR3 length: 14 amino acids. Per germline, CDR1 MNHEY and CDR2 SMNVEV (reference sequence). V lost 6 bases to trimming and J lost 6 bases; unmatched junction nucleotides: 9. CDR3 residues: CASRWGQGGGEQYF. Written as DNA, the CDR3 is TGTGCCAGCAGGTGGGGACAGGGAGGTGGCGAGCAGTACTTC.

This clonotype has ten or more counts. The V gene is TRBV4-3, the J gene TRBJ2-1; D remains unclear. V shed 1 base and J shed 8 bases, with 9 bases lying between them. The CDR3 contains 13 residues. The germline gives CDR1 LGHNA, CDR2 YSLEER. CDR3 region: CASSQAEGYEQFF. For the CDR3, the DNA is TGCGCCAGCAGCCAAGCTGAAGGGTATGAGCAGTTCTTC.

This clonotype showed up many times. The chain has TRBV5-1 and TRBJ1-2; 7 bases are a match to TRBD1. Germline assignment: CDR1 SGHRS and CDR2 YFSETQ. The V and J ends lost 8 bases and 3 bases, in that order; junction bases with no gene match: 10. This CDR3 has 14 residues. The CDR3 DNA is TGCGCCAGTAAAGAAGGGGGCGCCGACTATGGCTACACCTTC. It is translated as CASKEGGADYGYTF.

This clonotype has at least ten counts. The V gene is TRBV4-1, the J gene TRBJ2-2; 8 nucleotides agree with TRBD2. The CDR3 length is 17 residues. The germline V gene encodes CDR1 MGHRA and CDR2 YSYEKL. V gave up 1 base and J gave up 6 bases; unmatched junction bases: 10. As DNA, the CDR3 is TGCGCCAGCAGCCAAGGCTGGACACTGGGACTAGCCGGGGAGCTGTTTTTT. Encoded protein: CASSQGWTLGLAGELFF.

This clonotype was picked up many times. This sequence joins TRBV12-3 or TRBV12-4 and TRBJ1-2; no firm D call. Trimming removed 6 bases from V and 1 base from J, with 15 bases in between. This CDR3 comprises 15 residues. The CDR3 loop is CASSREEGINYGYTF. The DNA of the CDR3 is TGTGCCAGCAGCCGAGAGGAGGGAATTAACTATGGCTACACCTTC.